These T cell receptor beta chains were read from a single sample in a study of beta chain features in type 1 diabetes. TCRdb's copy holds only in-frame clones and misses some; the assay was immunoSEQ multiplex PCR. This table holds 310,000 or so clones, 8% found once. Sequencing was done on a sample of central memory CD4+ T cells from blood. The receptors were gathered from a woman under 30 in good health. CDR3s include the opening cysteine and the closing phenylalanine or tryptophan. A D gene is named only where the DNA matches it firmly. Clone size appears in some rows only: once, few, many, or a class for an expanded clone.

CDR3aa: CASSLIGTDTQYF
CDR3nt: TGTGCCAGCAGTTTAATAGGGACAGATACGCAGTATTTT
d_gene: -
abundance: few
v_gene: TRBV28
j_gene: TRBJ2-3

CDR3aa: CAISATKDHLGNEQFF
CDR3nt: TGTGCCATCAGTGCAACCAAGGACCACCTCGGCAATGAGCAGTTCTTC
d_gene: -
abundance: -
v_gene: TRBV10-3
j_gene: TRBJ2-1

CDR3aa: CSVEGVVHSLDLNTEAFF
CDR3nt: TGCAGCGTTGAGGGAGTTGTCCATTCCCTTGATCTGAACACTGAAGCTTTCTTT
d_gene: -
abundance: few
v_gene: TRBV29-1
j_gene: TRBJ1-1

CDR3aa: CASSLDGREGAFF
CDR3nt: TGCGCCAGCAGCTTGGACGGGCGGGAAGGGGCTTTCTTT
d_gene: -
abundance: -
v_gene: TRBV5-1
j_gene: TRBJ1-1

CDR3aa: CASSIRDQQPQHF
CDR3nt: TGTGCCAGCAGCATCCGGGACCAGCAGCCCCAGCATTTT
d_gene: -
abundance: many
v_gene: TRBV5-5
j_gene: TRBJ1-5

CDR3aa: CASSILTSADTQYF
CDR3nt: TGTGCCAGTAGTATATTAACTAGCGCAGATACGCAGTATTTT
d_gene: TRBD2
abundance: few
v_gene: TRBV19
j_gene: TRBJ2-3

CDR3aa: CASSSGLLSTDTQYF
CDR3nt: TGCGCCAGCAGCTCGGGACTGCTTAGCACAGATACGCAGTATTTT
d_gene: -
abundance: -
v_gene: TRBV5-1
j_gene: TRBJ2-3

CDR3aa: CASSRLAGDGSYNEQFF
CDR3nt: TGTGCCAGTAGTCGACTAGCGGGAGATGGCTCCTACAATGAGCAGTTCTTC
d_gene: TRBD2
abundance: few
v_gene: TRBV19
j_gene: TRBJ2-1

CDR3aa: CASSLDGNTYEQYF
CDR3nt: TGCGCCAGCAGCTTGGACGGCAACACCTACGAGCAGTACTTC
d_gene: -
abundance: -
v_gene: TRBV5-1
j_gene: TRBJ2-7

CDR3aa: CASSLDWSYNEQFF
CDR3nt: TGTGCCAGTAGTCTGGACTGGTCCTACAATGAGCAGTTCTTC
d_gene: -
abundance: many
v_gene: TRBV19
j_gene: TRBJ2-1

CDR3aa: CASSYLTSGRNEQFF
CDR3nt: TGTGCCAGCAGTTACCTGACTAGCGGTAGAAATGAGCAGTTCTTC
d_gene: TRBD2
abundance: -
v_gene: TRBV6-6
j_gene: TRBJ2-1

CDR3aa: CASSQRTSGANVLTF
CDR3nt: TGTGCCAGCAGCCAGCGGACCTCTGGGGCCAACGTCCTGACTTTC
d_gene: -
abundance: few
v_gene: TRBV16
j_gene: TRBJ2-6

CDR3aa: CASSGQGGQPQHF
CDR3nt: TGTGCCAGCAGCGGACAGGGTGGTCAGCCCCAGCATTTT
d_gene: TRBD1
abundance: -
v_gene: TRBV7-8
j_gene: TRBJ1-5

CDR3aa: CASSLGNTGELFF
CDR3nt: TGTGCCAGCAGTTTAGGGAACACCGGGGAGCTGTTTTTT
d_gene: -
abundance: many
v_gene: TRBV28
j_gene: TRBJ2-2

CDR3aa: CASSQGGQGSREQYF
CDR3nt: TGTGCCAGCAGCCAAGGTGGACAGGGGAGTCGCGAACAGTACTTC
d_gene: TRBD1
abundance: -
v_gene: TRBV4-2
j_gene: TRBJ2-7

CDR3aa: CASSEVGEADTQYF
CDR3nt: TGTGCCAGCAGTGAAGTGGGGGAGGCAGATACGCAGTATTTT
d_gene: -
abundance: few
v_gene: TRBV6-1
j_gene: TRBJ2-3

CDR3aa: CASSFIHSFYEQYF
CDR3nt: TGTGCCAGCAGCTTCATCCATTCCTTCTACGAGCAGTACTTC
d_gene: -
abundance: -
v_gene: TRBV7-2
j_gene: TRBJ2-7

CDR3aa: CASSLGQRYGYTF
CDR3nt: TGTGCCAGCAGCTTAGGGCAGCGCTATGGCTACACCTTC
d_gene: -
abundance: few
v_gene: TRBV7-2
j_gene: TRBJ1-2